This T cell receptor (beta chain) came from a study of CD8 T cells in ankylosing spondylitis. Overall study findings and caveats: In the blood and synovial fluid of reactive arthritis, some motif variants had been previously reported. There was a TCR beta motif, made of several highly homologous variants, that appeared characteristic of ankylosing spondylitis blood.

In this sample, this clonotype turned up many times. Its antigen remains unidentified. The V and J ends lost 3 bases and 10 bases respectively, with 13 bases between them. Germline V gene sequence: CDR1 MNHEY, CDR2 SVGEGT. The CDR3 spans 13 residues. Scientists made TCR beta libraries using quantitative 5'-RACE with molecular barcodes. TCRdb redid the calling of the 5' RACE reads with MiXCR, one entry per CDR3 protein. The top ten clones hold 14% of a sample with about 210,000 distinct CDR3 sequences, about 7% of them seen once. The sample was blood, either unsorted or a sorted T cell fraction (not recorded which). This TCR derives from a male donor with ankylosing spondylitis. V gene TRBV6-2 or TRBV6-3 combines with J gene TRBJ2-1; D unresolved. The CDR3 coding sequence is TGTGCCAGCAGTTATCTATCCGTTGAGGAGCAGTTCTTC. This encodes CASSYLSVEEQFF.